This TCR beta chain was documented in a study of blood T cell repertoires in COVID-19. The CDR3 sequence is 15 residues long. V dropped 4 bases and J dropped 2; count of bases not matched to a gene: 7. Germline V gene data show CDR1 as SGHDN and CDR2 as FVKESK. The protocol was immunoSEQ multiplex PCR, while the TCRdb copy is restricted to in-frame clones and leaves out a portion. The table includes about 200,000 clones, 92% detected once. The rearrangement links TRBV14 to TRBJ2-5; 7 bases map to TRBD1. The TCR was taken from a man in his 60s with COVID-19, enrolled during active disease. Sequenced material: peripheral blood. In DNA, the CDR3 is TGTGCCAGCAGCCGCTCACAGGGGCGGCAAGAGACCCAGTACTTC. Translating gives CASSRSQGRQETQYF.